This is a list of T cell receptor beta chains from one sample in a study of blood T cell repertoires in COVID-19. Measured with immunoSEQ multiplex PCR; TCRdb has only the in-frame clones, and not every one. Counted here are approximately 140,000 clones, around 84% occurring once; the ten biggest clones make up 35% to 40%. The sequencing input was peripheral blood. Receptor source: a human donor in a cohort sampled during active COVID-19. The CDR3 runs from the conserved cysteine through the conserved F or W. A D gene is named only where the DNA matches it firmly. Clone size is not always given. Where it is, it says once, few, many or a class for expanded clones.

D gene: TRBD2
clone size: -
CDR3 length: 16
V gene: TRBV28
J gene: TRBJ2-3
CDR3 protein: CASSSSKRGRTDTQYF
CDR3 DNA: TGTGCCAGCAGTTCCTCTAAGCGGGGTCGCACAGATACGCAGTATTTT

D gene: -
clone size: -
CDR3 length: 13
V gene: TRBV29-1
J gene: TRBJ1-1
CDR3 protein: CSVEDPRTTGAFF
CDR3 DNA: TGCAGCGTTGAAGACCCGCGAACGACTGGGGCTTTCTTT

D gene: TRBD1
clone size: -
CDR3 length: 15
V gene: TRBV6-5
J gene: TRBJ2-5
CDR3 protein: CASSTGTAYQETQYF
CDR3 DNA: TGTGCCAGCAGCACCGGGACAGCCTACCAAGAGACCCAGTACTTC

D gene: TRBD2
clone size: -
CDR3 length: 16
V gene: TRBV2
J gene: TRBJ2-2
CDR3 protein: CASTRLAGGPTGELFF
CDR3 DNA: TGTGCCAGCACCCGACTAGCGGGGGGGCCCACCGGGGAGCTGTTTTTT

D gene: -
clone size: -
CDR3 length: 11
V gene: TRBV2
J gene: TRBJ1-2
CDR3 protein: CASRPGPGYTF
CDR3 DNA: TGTGCCAGCAGGCCAGGCCCTGGCTACACCTTC

D gene: -
clone size: -
CDR3 length: 15
V gene: TRBV9
J gene: TRBJ1-1
CDR3 protein: CASSPDPGLATEAFF
CDR3 DNA: TGTGCCAGCAGCCCAGACCCAGGTTTGGCCACTGAAGCTTTCTTT

D gene: -
clone size: once
CDR3 length: 14
V gene: TRBV27
J gene: TRBJ2-3
CDR3 protein: CASSSWGPTDTQYF
CDR3 DNA: TGTGCCAGCAGTTCCTGGGGCCCCACAGATACGCAGTATTTT

D gene: -
clone size: -
CDR3 length: 15
V gene: TRBV7-6
J gene: TRBJ1-3
CDR3 protein: CASSQGIHSGNTIYF
CDR3 DNA: TGTGCCAGCAGCCAGGGAATCCACTCTGGAAACACCATATATTTT

D gene: TRBD2
clone size: -
CDR3 length: 15
V gene: TRBV5-1
J gene: TRBJ2-1
CDR3 protein: CASSFSGGASNEQFF
CDR3 DNA: TGCGCCAGCAGCTTTAGCGGGGGGGCGTCTAATGAGCAGTTCTTC

D gene: TRBD1
clone size: -
CDR3 length: 15
V gene: TRBV4-3
J gene: TRBJ1-1
CDR3 protein: CASSQDWQGALRAFF
CDR3 DNA: TGCGCCAGCAGCCAAGATTGGCAGGGGGCGTTGCGGGCTTTCTTT

D gene: TRBD1
clone size: -
CDR3 length: 14
V gene: TRBV6-5
J gene: TRBJ2-7
CDR3 protein: CASSSRTGGYEQYF
CDR3 DNA: TGTGCCAGCAGTTCCCGGACAGGAGGTTACGAGCAGTACTTC